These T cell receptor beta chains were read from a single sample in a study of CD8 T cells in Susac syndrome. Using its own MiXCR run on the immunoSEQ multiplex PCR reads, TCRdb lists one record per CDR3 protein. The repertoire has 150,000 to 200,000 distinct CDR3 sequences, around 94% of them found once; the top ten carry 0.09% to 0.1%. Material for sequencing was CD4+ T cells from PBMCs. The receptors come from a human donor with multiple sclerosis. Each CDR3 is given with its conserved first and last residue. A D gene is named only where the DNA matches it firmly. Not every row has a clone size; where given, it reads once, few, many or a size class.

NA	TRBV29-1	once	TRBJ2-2	CSGRNTGELFF	TGCAGCGGCCGGAACACCGGGGAGCTGTTTTTT
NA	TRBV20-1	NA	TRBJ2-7	CSAPYFYEQYF	TGCAGTGCGCCATACTTCTACGAGCAGTACTTC
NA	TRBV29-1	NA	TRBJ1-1	CSVRLGNTEAFF	TGCAGCGTTCGGCTGGGGAACACTGAAGCTTTCTTT
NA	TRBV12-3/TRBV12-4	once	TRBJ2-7	CASSQQTGPYEQYF	TGTGCCAGCAGTCAACAGACGGGACCCTACGAGCAGTACTTC
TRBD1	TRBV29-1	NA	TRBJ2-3	CSSNPGTGIDTQYF	TGCAGCTCGAATCCCGGGACAGGGATAGATACGCAGTATTTT
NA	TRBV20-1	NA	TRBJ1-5	CSAPTPELSNQPQHF	TGCAGTGCGCCTACCCCGGAACTTAGCAATCAGCCCCAGCATTTT
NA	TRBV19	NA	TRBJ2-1	CASSIQVEYNEQFF	TGTGCCAGTAGTATCCAGGTAGAATACAATGAGCAGTTCTTC
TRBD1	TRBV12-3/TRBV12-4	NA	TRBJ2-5	CASSHPGTGDKETQYF	TGTGCCAGCAGTCACCCGGGGACAGGAGATAAAGAGACCCAGTACTTC
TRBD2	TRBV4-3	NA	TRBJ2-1	CASSQGLAGGTRQFF	TGCGCCAGCAGCCAAGGGCTAGCGGGAGGAACAAGACAGTTCTTC
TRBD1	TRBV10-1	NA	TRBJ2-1	CASNDRGSYNEQFF	TGCGCCAGCAACGACAGGGGATCCTACAATGAGCAGTTCTTC
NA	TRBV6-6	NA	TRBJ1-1	CASSPGGREAFF	TGTGCCAGCAGTCCGGGAGGGAGGGAAGCTTTCTTT
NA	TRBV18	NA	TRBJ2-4	CASSPGGAKNIQYF	TGTGCCAGCTCCCCCGGGGGAGCCAAAAACATTCAGTACTTC
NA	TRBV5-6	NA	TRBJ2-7	CASSLEEWRTLKEQYF	TGTGCCAGCAGCTTGGAGGAATGGAGGACTTTAAAAGAGCAGTACTTC
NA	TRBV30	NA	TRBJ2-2	CAWSVLSFENTGELFF	TGTGCCTGGAGCGTATTGTCTTTTGAAAACACCGGGGAGCTGTTTTTT
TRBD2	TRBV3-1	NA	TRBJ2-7	CASSQTSGTYEQYF	TGTGCCAGCAGCCAAACTAGCGGGACCTACGAGCAGTACTTC
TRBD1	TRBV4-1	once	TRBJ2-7	CASSQALPTGTYEQYF	TGCGCCAGCAGCCAAGCCTTACCGACAGGGACCTACGAGCAGTACTTC